The text below deals with one T cell receptor (beta chain). The antigen remains unidentified. The sample comes from a study of T cells expressing NK-cell markers. About the research overall: Seven sequenced donors out of eight were HCMV-seropositive, one seronegative.

Broader study findings: Expanded NKG2C+ T cell clones had unclear HCMV specificity.

cDNA encoding TCR beta was synthesized via 5'RACE template switching incorporating UMIs. TCRdb re-called the 5' RACE reads and gives one entry per CDR3 protein, without DNA. The data include about 260,000 distinct CDR3 sequences; the top ten clones carry about 0.39%. The CDR3 runs 17 residues. CDR1 and CDR2 (germline): LGHDT, YNNKEL (reference sequence). The TCR sequence derives from a man between 18 and 35 years old in good health. The sequenced sample consisted of blood T cells: a sorted CD56 or NKG2C T cell subset, CD4+ or CD8+ T cells, or bulk PBMC T cells (not recorded which). The rearrangement links TRBV3-1 to TRBJ2-1; as DNA is missing, the TRBD1 call by TCRdb cannot be tested. The CDR3 loop is CASSQRGQGESWNEQFF.